The 29 T cell receptor beta chains in this list originate from one sample, sequenced in a study of Graves' ophthalmopathy and Graves' hyperthyroidism. RNA transcripts provided the template for amplifying TCR beta CDR3 regions. RT-PCR with HTBI primers came first, then second-round multiplex PCR. MiXCR, applied by TCRdb to the multiplex PCR reads, yields one record per CDR3 protein. The table records 650,000 to 800,000 distinct CDR3 sequences, over 40% of them present only once. Sequenced: peripheral blood. The receptors here all came from an adult man with Graves' ophthalmopathy.

This chain connects TRBV29-1 to TRBJ1-1, with 8 positions matching TRBD1. CDR1 and CDR2 (germline): SQVTM, ANQGSEA. This CDR3 contains 12 residues. J gave up 8 bases and V 7 bases, and 9 bases lay outside the gene matches. This chain's CDR3 is CSAKTGEREAFF. The CDR3 bases are TGCAGCGCGAAGACAGGGGAAAGGGAAGCTTTCTTT.

This clonotype was counted only a few times. Sequence at one end of the junction differs from germline and may be a read error. The chain links TRBV7-8 to TRBJ2-5; D not certain. The CDR3 consists of 15 residues. Germline values: CDR1 SGHVS, CDR2 FQNEAQ. CDR3 protein: CTSRPHGTTQETQYF. CDR3 bases: TGTACCAGCAGACCCCATGGTACCACACAAGAGACCCAGTACTTC.

The chain is built from TRBV19 and TRBJ1-1, with 8 bases identical to TRBD1. V lost 5 bases, J lost 7 bases, and 9 bases stayed unmatched. Germline CDR1 LNHDA, CDR2 SQIVND (reference sequence). The CDR3 length is 14 residues. The CDR3 here is CASSLGQVNDEAFF. The DNA of the CDR3 is TGTGCCAGTAGTTTGGGACAGGTGAACGATGAAGCTTTCTTT.

Here the CDR3 DNA reads TGTGCCAGCAGCTTAGGGGTAGGGATTGGGGCCAACGTCCTGACTTTC. It is translated as CASSLGVGIGANVLTF. V gene TRBV7-2 combines with J gene TRBJ2-6; D gene uncertain. The CDR3 contains 16 residues. V was cut by 1 base and J by 3 bases, with 10 bases left in between. The germline gives CDR1 SGHTA, CDR2 FQGNSA. Based on the CDR3 plus reference TRBV7-2 and TRBJ2-6, the full variable domain is GAGVSQSPSNKVTEKGKDVELRCDPISGHTALYWYRQSLGQGLEFLIYFQGNSAPDKSGLPSDRFSAERTGGSVSTLTIQRTQQEDSAVYLCASSLGVGIGANVLTFGAGSRLTVL.

There are many counts of this clonotype. The gene calls are TRBV7-2 and TRBJ2-5; D possibly corresponds to TRBD1 (6 bases). The CDR3 extends over 13 amino acids. The ends were cut back, 4 bases at V and 4 bases at J, with 10 bases in the middle. The germline V gene encodes CDR1 SGHTA and CDR2 FQGNSA. Here the CDR3 reads CASSSARGETQYF. CDR3 bases: TGTGCCAGCAGCTCTGCCAGGGGAGAGACCCAGTACTTC.

The J gene is TRBJ1-3, the V gene TRBV7-2; TRBD1 matches 9 bases. J was trimmed by 7 bases and V by 5 bases; bases with no gene match: 3. Germline V lookup: CDR1 SGHTA, CDR2 FQGNSA. This CDR3 contains 13 residues. DNA of the CDR3: TGTGCCAGCAGCCACGGGACAGGGAACACCATATATTTT. Its translation is CASSHGTGNTIYF.

The rearrangement joins TRBV30 to TRBJ2-7, with 9 bases fitting TRBD1. The CDR3 has 13 amino acids. V trimming: 1 base; J trimming: 5 bases; junction bases outside the gene matches: 3. CDR1 is GTSNPN, CDR2 SVGIG, per germline (reference sequence). This CDR3 is CAWSGTGVNEQYF. The CDR3 coding sequence is TGTGCCTGGAGTGGGACAGGGGTCAACGAGCAGTACTTC. The full variable domain, completed using reference TRBV30 and TRBJ2-7, is SQTIHQWPATLVQPVGSPLSLECTVEGTSNPNLYWYRQAAGRGLQLLFYSVGIGQISSEVPQNLSASRPQDRQFILSSKKLLLSDSGFYLCAWSGTGVNEQYFGPGTRLTVT.

The CDR3 sequence: CASSSAPGQEKQYF. CDR3 nucleotide sequence: TGTGCCAGCAGCTCTGCTCCGGGACAGGAGAAGCAGTACTTC. The gene calls are TRBV7-9 and TRBJ2-7, with TRBD1 matching 8 bases. CDR3 length equals 14 residues. Germline V gives CDR1 SEHNR, CDR2 FQNEAQ (reference sequence). Germline trimming cut 4 bases from V and 8 bases from J; bases unmatched to any gene: 10. The full variable domain, completed using reference TRBV7-9 and TRBJ2-7, is DTGVSQNPRHKITKRGQNVTFRCDPISEHNRLYWYRQTLGQGPEFLTYFQNEAQLEKSRLLSDRFSAERPKGSFSTLEIQRTEQGDSAMYLCASSSAPGQEKQYFGPGTRLTVT.

The rearrangement joins TRBV20-1 to TRBJ1-2, with 11 bases lining up with TRBD1. The CDR3 is 13 amino acids. The germline CDR1 and CDR2 sequences are DFQATT and SNEGSKA (reference sequence). With V trimmed by 8 bases and J by 4 bases, 6 bases remained unmatched. In nucleotides, the CDR3 is TGCAGTCCCGGGGACAGGGGGAGCTATGGCTACACCTTC. Translation gives CSPGDRGSYGYTF.

The V call is TRBV12-5, the J call TRBJ2-5; 7 bases align to TRBD2. Looked up from germline, CDR1 is LGHNT and CDR2 is FRNRAP. The V and J ends lost 5 bases and 5 bases, in that order; junction bases with no gene match: 5. This CDR3 region has 13 residues. This CDR3 is CASGPGEGETQYF. In DNA, the CDR3 is TGTGCTAGTGGTCCGGGGGAGGGGGAGACCCAGTACTTC.

There are many counts of this clonotype. The chain recombines TRBV9 with TRBJ1-6; 9 bases agree with TRBD1. Trimming cost V 2 bases and J 12 bases; bases outside gene matches: 9. The CDR3 loop spans 15 amino acids. Germline loops: CDR1 SGDLS, CDR2 YYNGEE. The CDR3 here is CASSVGDRVYQPLHF. The DNA for the CDR3 is TGTGCCAGCAGCGTGGGGGACAGGGTGTACCAACCCCTCCACTTT.

This clonotype has a count of ten or more. This chain joins TRBV12-3 or TRBV12-4 and TRBJ1-5, with 9 bases lining up with TRBD1. J was trimmed by 4 bases and V by 6 bases; bases with no gene match: 4. The CDR3 extends over 14 amino acids. CDR3: CASRGTGWNQPQHF. The CDR3 DNA reads as TGTGCCAGCAGGGGGACAGGGTGGAATCAGCCCCAGCATTTT.

V gene TRBV29-1 combines with J gene TRBJ2-5; 7 nucleotides match TRBD1. The CDR3 consists of 12 residues. Germline-derived CDR1 and CDR2 are SQVTM and ANQGSEA. Trimming at V came to 7 bases and at J to 2 bases, leaving 4 bases not matched to a gene. CDR3 in amino acids: CSETGKQETQYF. CDR3 sequence (DNA): TGCAGCGAGACAGGGAAGCAAGAGACCCAGTACTTC.

This clonotype was counted at least ten times. This rearrangement joins TRBV5-8 to TRBJ2-5, with D unresolved. Germline V CDR1 and CDR2: SGHTS, YDEGEE. The CDR3 has 15 residues. With 6 bases removed from V and 3 bases from J, the gap between germline ends came to 18 bases. The CDR3: CASNPMGWSEETQYF. Here the CDR3 DNA reads TGTGCCAGCAATCCAATGGGTTGGTCGGAAGAGACCCAGTACTTC.

The genes are TRBV25-1 and TRBJ1-2, with 8 bases identical to TRBD1. In germline, CDR1 is MGHDK, CDR2 SYGVNS. This CDR3 comprises 14 residues. J gave up 6 bases and V 6 bases, and 9 bases lay outside the gene matches. The CDR3, as DNA: TGTGCCAGCAGCGTAGGGGGACAGGTGGATGGCTACACCTTC. It is translated as CASSVGGQVDGYTF.

The J gene is TRBJ2-6, the V gene TRBV10-3; D assignment may be TRBD1 or TRBD2 (5 bases each). The CDR3 is 17 amino acids. Germline assignment: CDR1 ENHRY and CDR2 SYGVKD. The V gene lost 3 bases and the J gene lost 0 bases, with 12 bases spanning the gap. The CDR3 protein is CAISESGTTSGANVLTF. The CDR3 coding sequence is TGTGCCATCAGTGAATCCGGGACCACCTCTGGGGCCAACGTCCTGACTTTC.

The chain joins TRBV27 to TRBJ2-7; D is uncertain. The germline CDR1 and CDR2 sequences are MNHEY and SMNVEV (reference sequence). Deletions cut 5 bases from V and 3 bases from J, with 17 bases between. CDR3 length: 15 residues. The CDR3 sequence is CASSPDSTRFYEQYF. The DNA of the CDR3 is TGTGCCAGCAGTCCTGACTCAACCAGATTCTACGAGCAGTACTTC.

This clonotype showed up many times. The chain couples TRBV2 to TRBJ1-4; D is possibly TRBD1 (6 bases). The V end lost 8 bases, the J end lost 2 bases, and 15 bases lay between the germline ends. The germline CDR1 and CDR2 sequences are SNHLY and FYNNEI. The CDR3 loop spans 15 amino acids. The CDR3 DNA reads as TGTGCCAGCTGCCCAGGACAGCCTACTAATGAAAAACTGTTTTTT. Its protein product is CASCPGQPTNEKLFF.

This sequence joins TRBV4-1 and TRBJ2-2; either TRBD1 or TRBD2 may supply D (5 bases each). Trimming cost V 0 bases and J 0 bases, with 14 bases left between them. Germline V gene lookup returns CDR1 MGHRA and CDR2 YSYEKL. This CDR3 has 18 residues. Here the CDR3 reads CASSQDQSGHPNTGELFF. CDR3 DNA: TGCGCCAGCAGCCAAGATCAGAGCGGACACCCGAACACCGGGGAGCTGTTTTTT.

The chain recombines TRBV9 with TRBJ1-6; no definite D call. Between the trimmed V and J ends, which lost 0 bases and 6 bases, there was a span of 4 bases. The CDR3 spans 13 residues. Germline CDR1 and CDR2: SGDLS and YYNGEE. Here the CDR3 DNA reads TGTGCCAGCAGCGTAGCAAGTAATTCACCCCTCCACTTT. Protein product: CASSVASNSPLHF.

In DNA, the CDR3 is TGTGCCAGCGGCCAAGAGCGAGCTCCTGGGCATCAGCCCCAGCATTTT. Its translation: CASGQERAPGHQPQHF. The chain is built from TRBV7-9 and TRBJ1-5; D call uncertain. The germline V gene encodes CDR1 SEHNR and CDR2 FQNEAQ (reference sequence). CDR3 size: 16 residues. Deletions cut 8 bases from V and 5 bases from J, with 22 bases between.

V and J are TRBV12-3 or TRBV12-4 and TRBJ1-1; 9 bases are a match to TRBD1. The CDR3 consists of 12 residues. The J segment lost 10 bases and the V segment lost 5 bases, leaving 5 bases of the junction unmatched. The CDR3 reads CASSGTGLGAFF. As DNA, the CDR3 is TGTGCCAGCAGTGGGACAGGGTTGGGAGCTTTCTTT.

The genes are TRBV5-5 and TRBJ1-6; D is unresolved. With 4 bases removed from V and 5 bases from J, the gap between germline ends came to 10 bases. This CDR3 is built from 14 residues. Germline V gene data show CDR1 as SGHKS and CDR2 as YYEKEE (reference sequence). The CDR3 loop is CASSPGSNNSPLHF. The CDR3 coding sequence is TGTGCCAGCAGCCCAGGTTCGAATAATTCACCCCTCCACTTT.

This clonotype was detected many times. The CDR3 DNA follows: TGTGCCAGCAGTGAATTGCAGGGGGCAAATGAAAAACTGTTTTTT. Amino acids: CASSELQGANEKLFF. The chain employs TRBV25-1 and TRBJ1-4; 8 bases agree with TRBD1. Trimming removed 1 base from V and 5 bases from J; junction bases left unmatched: 3. The CDR3 runs 15 residues. Germline V gene lookup returns CDR1 MGHDK and CDR2 SYGVNS.

This clonotype appeared a few times. This chain uses TRBV29-1 with TRBJ1-3; possibly TRBD1 for D (5 bases). Looked up from germline, CDR1 is SQVTM and CDR2 is ANQGSEA. V was shortened by 5 bases and J by 4 bases, with 12 bases between the two germline ends. The CDR3 has 13 amino acids. In DNA form, the CDR3 reads TGCAGCGTTCGGGAAGGGGCCGGAAACACCATATATTTT. It specifies CSVREGAGNTIYF.

This clonotype has ten or more counts. The chain joins TRBV10-3 to TRBJ2-7; TRBD1 agrees at 8 bases. This CDR3 spans 14 amino acids. Germline V gene data show CDR1 as ENHRY and CDR2 as SYGVKD. V shed 6 bases, J shed 5 bases, and the junction held 9 bases outside the gene matches. CDR3 DNA: TGTGCCATCAGGACAACTGGACAGGGTGACGAGCAGTACTTC. Its protein product is CAIRTTGQGDEQYF.

This clonotype was counted many times. The chain is built from TRBV20-1 and TRBJ2-7, with D perhaps TRBD2 (6 bases). Trimming pared 5 bases from V and 7 bases from J, leaving 15 bases between. The CDR3 is made up of 12 amino acids. CDR1 is DFQATT and CDR2 is SNEGSKA in the germline V gene (reference sequence). CDR3 residues: CSAGGLPLEQYF. The CDR3 DNA reads as TGCAGTGCTGGGGGACTCCCGCTAGAGCAGTACTTC.

This clonotype was detected ten times or more. The chain links TRBV29-1 to TRBJ1-2; D possibly corresponds to TRBD1 (6 bases). Germline CDR1 is SQVTM and CDR2 is ANQGSEA. The germline V and J ends were trimmed by 2 bases and 6 bases, with 13 bases remaining between them. The CDR3 spans 13 residues. DNA for the CDR3: TGCAGCGTTGAAAGATGGGGGGGCAATGGCTACACCTTC. It is translated as CSVERWGGNGYTF.

The rearrangement links TRBV12-3 or TRBV12-4 to TRBJ1-1; a possible D gene is TRBD1 (5 bases). V lost 8 bases to trimming and J lost 10 bases, with 11 bases between them. The CDR3 length is 10 residues. The CDR3 nucleotides are TGTGCCAGCGGGCCTCAGGGAGCTTTCTTT. Protein sequence: CASGPQGAFF.